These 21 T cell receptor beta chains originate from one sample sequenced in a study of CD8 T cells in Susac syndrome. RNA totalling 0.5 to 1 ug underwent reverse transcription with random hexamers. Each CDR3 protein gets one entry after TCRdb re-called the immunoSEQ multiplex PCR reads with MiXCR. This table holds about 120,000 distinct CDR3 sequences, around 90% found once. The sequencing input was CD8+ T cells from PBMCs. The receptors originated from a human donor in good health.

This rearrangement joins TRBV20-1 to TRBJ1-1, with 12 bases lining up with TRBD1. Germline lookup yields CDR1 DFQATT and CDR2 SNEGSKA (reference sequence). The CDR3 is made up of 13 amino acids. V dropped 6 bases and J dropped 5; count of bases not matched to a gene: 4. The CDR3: CSAGDRGLTEAFF. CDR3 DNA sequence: TGCAGTGCCGGGGACAGGGGGCTGACTGAAGCTTTCTTT.

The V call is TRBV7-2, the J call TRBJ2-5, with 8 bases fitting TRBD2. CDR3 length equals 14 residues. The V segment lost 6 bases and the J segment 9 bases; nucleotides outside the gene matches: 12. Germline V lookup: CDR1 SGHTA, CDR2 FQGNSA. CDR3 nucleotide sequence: TGTGCCAGCAGTGTCGAGCGGGGGATTACGTCCCAGTACTTC. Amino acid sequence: CASSVERGITSQYF.

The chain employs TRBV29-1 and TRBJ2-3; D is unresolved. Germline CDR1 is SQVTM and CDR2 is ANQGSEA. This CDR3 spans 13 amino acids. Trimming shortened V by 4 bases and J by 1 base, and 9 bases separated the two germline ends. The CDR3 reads CSVGLGGTDTQYF. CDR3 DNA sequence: TGCAGCGTTGGATTGGGCGGCACAGATACGCAGTATTTT.

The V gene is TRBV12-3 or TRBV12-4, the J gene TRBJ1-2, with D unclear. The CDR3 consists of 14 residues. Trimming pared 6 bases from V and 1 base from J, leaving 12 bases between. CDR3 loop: CASSSLAYNYGYTF. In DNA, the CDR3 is TGTGCCAGCAGCTCCCTAGCCTATAACTATGGCTACACCTTC.

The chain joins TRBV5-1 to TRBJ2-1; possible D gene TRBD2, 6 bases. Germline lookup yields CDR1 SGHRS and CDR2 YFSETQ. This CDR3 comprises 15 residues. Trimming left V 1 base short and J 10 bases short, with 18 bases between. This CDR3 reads CASSLTGAGFNEQFF. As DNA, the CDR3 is TGCGCCAGCAGCTTGACGGGAGCCGGGTTCAACGAGCAGTTCTTC.

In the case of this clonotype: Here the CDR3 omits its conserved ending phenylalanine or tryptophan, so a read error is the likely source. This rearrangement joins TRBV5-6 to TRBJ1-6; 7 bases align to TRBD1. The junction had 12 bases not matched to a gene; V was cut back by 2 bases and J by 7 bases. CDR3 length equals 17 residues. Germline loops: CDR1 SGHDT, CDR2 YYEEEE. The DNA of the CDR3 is TGTGCCAGCAGCTTACCCGCATTCGAGACAGGGAATTCACCCCTCCACCTT. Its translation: CASSLPAFETGNSPLHL.

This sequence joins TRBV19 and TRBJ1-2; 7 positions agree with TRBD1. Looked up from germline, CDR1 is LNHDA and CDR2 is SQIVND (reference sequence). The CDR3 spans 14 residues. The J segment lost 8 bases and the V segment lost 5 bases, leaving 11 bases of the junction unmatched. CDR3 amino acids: CASSLYRDRGGYTF. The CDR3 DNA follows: TGTGCCAGTAGTTTATACCGGGACAGAGGGGGCTACACCTTC.

The CDR3 is CASSTGQGTDTQYF. CDR3 nucleotides: TGTGCCAGTAGTACGGGACAGGGGACAGATACGCAGTATTTT. V and J are TRBV19 and TRBJ2-3; the match to TRBD1 covers 10 bases. Germline CDR1 LNHDA, CDR2 SQIVND (reference sequence). The CDR3 spans 14 residues. Losses at the gene ends were 4 bases for V and 3 bases for J; bases not matched to a gene: 1.

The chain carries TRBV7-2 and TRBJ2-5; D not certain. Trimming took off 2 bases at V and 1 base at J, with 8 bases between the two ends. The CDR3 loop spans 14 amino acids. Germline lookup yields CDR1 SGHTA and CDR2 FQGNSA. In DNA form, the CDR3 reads TGTGCCAGCAGCTTATTAAGACTCCAAGAGACCCAGTACTTC. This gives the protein CASSLLRLQETQYF.

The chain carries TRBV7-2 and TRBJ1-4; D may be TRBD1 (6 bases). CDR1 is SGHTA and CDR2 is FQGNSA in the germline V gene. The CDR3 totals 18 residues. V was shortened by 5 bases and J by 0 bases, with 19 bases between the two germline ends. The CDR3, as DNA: TGTGCCAGCAGCACCCGGGACAACCTATATACAACTAATGAAAAACTGTTTTTT. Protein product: CASSTRDNLYTTNEKLFF.

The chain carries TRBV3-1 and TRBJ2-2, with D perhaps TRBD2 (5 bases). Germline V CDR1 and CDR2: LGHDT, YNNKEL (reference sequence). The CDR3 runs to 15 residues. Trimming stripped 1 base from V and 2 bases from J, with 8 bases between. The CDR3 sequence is CASSQGTSNTGELFF. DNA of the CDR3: TGTGCCAGCAGCCAAGGGACTTCAAACACCGGGGAGCTGTTTTTT.

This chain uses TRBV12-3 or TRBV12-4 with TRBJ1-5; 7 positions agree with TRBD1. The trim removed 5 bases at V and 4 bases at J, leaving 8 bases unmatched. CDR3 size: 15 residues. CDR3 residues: CASSQLGTVNQPQHF. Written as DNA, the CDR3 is TGTGCCAGCAGTCAGCTTGGGACAGTGAATCAGCCCCAGCATTTT.

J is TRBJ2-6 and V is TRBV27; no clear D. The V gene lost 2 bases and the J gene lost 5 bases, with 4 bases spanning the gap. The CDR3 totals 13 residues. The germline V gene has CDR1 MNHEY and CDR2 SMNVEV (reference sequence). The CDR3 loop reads CASSLDRANVLTF. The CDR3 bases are TGTGCCAGCAGTTTAGACAGGGCCAACGTCCTGACTTTC.

Here the CDR3 DNA reads TGTGCCAGCAGGCAAAGTGGAGATACGCAGTATTTT. As protein: CASRQSGDTQYF. The chain combines TRBV13 with TRBJ2-3; D not resolved. The CDR3 is made up of 12 amino acids. Germline CDR1 and CDR2: PRHDT and FYEKMQ (reference sequence). Trimming left V 6 bases short and J 5 bases short, with 9 bases between.

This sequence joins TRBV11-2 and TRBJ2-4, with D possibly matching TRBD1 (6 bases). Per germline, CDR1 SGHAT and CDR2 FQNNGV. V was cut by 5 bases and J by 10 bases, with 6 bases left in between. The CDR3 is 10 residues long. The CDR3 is CASSQGIQYF. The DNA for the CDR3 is TGTGCCAGCAGCCAGGGGATTCAGTACTTC. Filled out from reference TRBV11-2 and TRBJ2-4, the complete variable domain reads EAGVAQSPRYKIIEKRQSVAFWCNPISGHATLYWYQQILGQGPKLLIQFQNNGVVDDSQLPKDRFSAERLKGVDSTLKIQPAKLEDSAVYLCASSQGIQYFGAGTRLSVL.

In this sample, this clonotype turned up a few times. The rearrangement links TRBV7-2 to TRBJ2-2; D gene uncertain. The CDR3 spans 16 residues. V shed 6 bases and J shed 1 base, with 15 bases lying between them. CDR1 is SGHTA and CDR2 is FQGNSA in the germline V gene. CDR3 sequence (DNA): TGTGCCAGCAGGGGGTTGGCGGTCCAGAACACCGGGGAGCTGTTTTTT. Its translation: CASRGLAVQNTGELFF.

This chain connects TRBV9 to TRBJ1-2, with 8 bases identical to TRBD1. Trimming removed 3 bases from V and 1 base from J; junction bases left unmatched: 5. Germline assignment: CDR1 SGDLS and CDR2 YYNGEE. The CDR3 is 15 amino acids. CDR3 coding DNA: TGTGCCAGCAGCGAGGGGGACAGGAATAACTATGGCTACACCTTC. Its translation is CASSEGDRNNYGYTF.

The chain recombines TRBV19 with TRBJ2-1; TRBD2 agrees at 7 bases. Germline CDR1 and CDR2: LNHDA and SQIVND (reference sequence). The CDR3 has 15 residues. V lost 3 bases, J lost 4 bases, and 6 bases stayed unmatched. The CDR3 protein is CASSIGRTSYNEQFF. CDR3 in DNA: TGTGCCAGTAGTATTGGGCGGACTAGTTACAATGAGCAGTTCTTC.

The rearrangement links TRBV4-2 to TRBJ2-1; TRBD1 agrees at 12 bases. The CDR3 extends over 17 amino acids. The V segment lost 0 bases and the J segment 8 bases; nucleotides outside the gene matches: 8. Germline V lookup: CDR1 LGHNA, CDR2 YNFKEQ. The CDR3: CASSQDGSGTGGYEQFF. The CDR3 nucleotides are TGTGCCAGCAGCCAAGATGGCTCCGGGACAGGGGGCTATGAGCAGTTCTTC.

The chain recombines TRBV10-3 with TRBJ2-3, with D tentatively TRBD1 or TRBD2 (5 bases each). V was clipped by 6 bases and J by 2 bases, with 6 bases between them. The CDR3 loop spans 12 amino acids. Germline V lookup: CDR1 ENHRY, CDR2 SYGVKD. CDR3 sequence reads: CAIRGDTDTQYF. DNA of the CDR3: TGTGCCATCAGGGGGGACACAGATACGCAGTATTTT.

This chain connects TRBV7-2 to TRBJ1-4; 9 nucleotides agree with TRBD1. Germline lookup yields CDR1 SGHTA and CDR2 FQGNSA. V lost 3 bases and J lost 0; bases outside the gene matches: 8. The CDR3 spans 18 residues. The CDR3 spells CASSFSVRDRATNEKLFF. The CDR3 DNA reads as TGTGCCAGCAGCTTCTCTGTCCGGGACAGGGCAACTAATGAAAAACTGTTTTTT.